The 21 T cell receptor beta chains given below trace back to one sample, sequenced in a study of blood T cell repertoires in COVID-19. The repertoire was sequenced with immunoSEQ multiplex PCR; TCRdb's copy has only in-frame clones and lacks some. This table has 470,000 or so clones, roughly 89% appearing once. Sequencing was done on a sample of peripheral blood. The origin of the receptors is a woman between 25 and 40 years old with acute or convalescent COVID-19.

This chain connects TRBV3-1 (or the pseudogene TRBV3-2) to TRBJ2-5; D may be TRBD2 (6 bases). Germline assignment: CDR1 LGHDT and CDR2 YNNKEL (reference sequence). The CDR3 length is 16 residues. The V and J ends lost 4 bases and 3 bases respectively, with 18 bases between them. The CDR3 loop is CASSPRKGRGEETQYF. The CDR3 nucleotides read TGTGCCAGCAGCCCGAGGAAGGGGCGCGGGGAAGAGACCCAGTACTTC.

This clone has only one observation. The chain joins TRBV9 to TRBJ2-7, with D perhaps matching TRBD2 (6 bases). CDR1 SGDLS and CDR2 YYNGEE come from the germline V gene. Trimming cost V 1 base and J 7 bases, with 18 bases left between them. This CDR3 comprises 15 residues. The CDR3 reads CASSVLPRDSEEQYF. CDR3 DNA: TGTGCCAGCAGCGTACTGCCCCGGGACTCAGAAGAGCAGTACTTC.

The chain links TRBV5-6 to TRBJ1-3; D is perhaps TRBD1 (5 bases). Germline CDR1 reads SGHDT; CDR2 reads YYEEEE. This CDR3 has 14 amino acids. The V and J ends lost 4 bases and 2 bases respectively, with 10 bases between them. For the CDR3, the DNA is TGTGCCAGCAGCCGTCAAGGGGCTGGAAACACCATATATTTT. Its translation is CASSRQGAGNTIYF. Combining the CDR3 with reference TRBV5-6 and TRBJ1-3 gives the whole variable domain DAGVTQSPTHLIKTRGQQVTLRCSPKSGHDTVSWYQQALGQGPQFIFQYYEEEERQRGNFPDRFSGHQFPNYSSELNVNALLLGDSALYLCASSRQGAGNTIYFGEGSWLTVV.

The CDR3 protein is CASSPKEGTVSPGNTIYF. The DNA for the CDR3 is TGTGCCAGCAGTCCAAAGGAGGGGACCGTATCACCTGGAAACACCATATATTTT. This chain connects TRBV6-6 to TRBJ1-3; D possibly corresponds to TRBD1 (5 bases). The ends were cut back, 5 bases at V and 2 bases at J, with 22 bases in the middle. Germline CDR1 and CDR2: MNHNY and SVGAGI (reference sequence). This CDR3 contains 18 residues.

V usage is TRBV6-5 and J usage is TRBJ2-6; the D gene is possibly TRBD1 (5 bases). The germline V and J ends were trimmed by 6 bases and 2 bases, with 11 bases remaining between them. Germline CDR1 reads MNHEY; CDR2 reads SVGAGI. This CDR3 is 15 amino acids long. The CDR3 DNA sequence: TGTGCCAGCAGCACTCCAGGGCCTGGGGCCAACGTCCTGACTTTC. Translation gives CASSTPGPGANVLTF.

The CDR3 here is CASSSWAAYEQYF. CDR3 coding DNA: TGTGCCAGCAGTTCCTGGGCCGCCTACGAGCAGTACTTC. The chain employs TRBV12-3 or TRBV12-4 and TRBJ2-7; D is ambiguous. The CDR3 extends over 13 amino acids. V dropped 4 bases and J dropped 2 bases, with 9 bases sitting between them.

The J gene is TRBJ2-1, the V gene TRBV7-3; a weak D match, TRBD1 (6 bases). The CDR3 contains 12 residues. Germline assignment: CDR1 SGHTA and CDR2 FQGTGA. V was clipped by 5 bases and J by 10 bases, with 12 bases between them. DNA for the CDR3: TGTGCCAGCAGCCGCGCCGGGACAGAGCAGTTCTTC. It yields the protein CASSRAGTEQFF.

This clone showed up just once. The rearrangement uses TRBV7-3 and TRBJ2-1; tentatively, D is TRBD2 (6 bases). Germline V gene sequence: CDR1 SGHTA, CDR2 FQGTGA. V was pared by 3 bases and J by 10 bases, with 10 bases between. This CDR3 has 12 residues. The CDR3 loop is CASSFYGGEQFF. The CDR3 coding sequence is TGTGCCAGCAGCTTTTACGGGGGAGAGCAGTTCTTC.

CDR3 coding DNA: TGCGCCAGCAGCCTCGCGACAGACATAGCACGAAATACGCAGTATTTT. Its translation is CASSLATDIARNTQYF. The V and J genes are TRBV5-1 and TRBJ2-3; possible D gene TRBD1, 5 bases. CDR1 is SGHRS, CDR2 YFSETQ, per germline. CDR3 size: 16 residues. Trimming shortened V by 4 bases and J by 7 bases, and 22 bases separated the two germline ends.

This chain uses TRBV7-8 with TRBJ2-3; possible D gene TRBD2, 5 bases. The length of the CDR3 is 15 residues. Germline assignment: CDR1 SGHVS and CDR2 FQNEAQ. V lost 5 bases and J lost 2, with 14 bases in between. Here the CDR3 reads CASSHSPRATDTQYF. CDR3 DNA: TGTGCCAGCAGCCACTCCCCGCGGGCCACAGATACGCAGTATTTT.

The chain employs TRBV7-9 and TRBJ2-1; D perhaps matches TRBD1 (7 bases). The germline gives CDR1 SEHNR, CDR2 FQNEAQ (reference sequence). V shed 4 bases and J shed 4 bases, with 14 bases lying between them. This CDR3 spans 15 amino acids. The CDR3 sequence: CASSYQGGFYNEQFF. The CDR3 nucleotides read TGTGCCAGCAGCTACCAGGGGGGTTTTTACAATGAGCAGTTCTTC.

The CDR3 region has the DNA TGTGCCAGCAGTTTACAGGGTCGTGGGGCCAACGTCCTGACTTTC. It is translated as CASSLQGRGANVLTF. This chain connects TRBV27 to TRBJ2-6, with a weak D call TRBD1 (5 bases). The V gene lost 2 bases and the J gene lost 3 bases, with 8 bases spanning the gap. CDR3 length: 15 amino acids. CDR1 is MNHEY, CDR2 SMNVEV, per germline (reference sequence).

This clone came up a few times. The chain combines TRBV6-5 with TRBJ1-6, with TRBD1 matching 8 bases. From germline, CDR1 is MNHEY and CDR2 SVGAGI. The CDR3 spans 14 residues. V was pared by 8 bases and J by 9 bases, with 9 bases of the junction left unmatched. The CDR3 bases are TGTGCCAGCGGGGGAGACAGGGGTGGTTCACCCCTCCACTTT. It codes for CASGGDRGGSPLHF.

CDR3 sequence: CASSSPGTGGGYTF. CDR3 DNA sequence: TGTGCCAGCAGCTCTCCCGGGACAGGGGGCGGCTACACCTTC. This chain uses TRBV7-9 with TRBJ1-2; 12 bases fit TRBD1. There are 14 residues in the CDR3. The germline CDR1 and CDR2 sequences are SEHNR and FQNEAQ (reference sequence). The trim removed 4 bases at V and 8 bases at J, leaving 5 bases unmatched.

The V gene is TRBV4-2, the J gene TRBJ1-1; unclear D gene. Per germline, CDR1 LGHNA and CDR2 YNFKEQ. V gave up 4 bases and J gave up 1 base, with 7 bases separating them. This CDR3 is 13 amino acids long. The CDR3 DNA sequence: TGTGCCAGCAGCCCTACAGCGAACACTGAAGCTTTCTTT. It encodes CASSPTANTEAFF.

V usage is TRBV6-5 and J usage is TRBJ2-7; 8 nucleotides match TRBD1. V lost 7 bases to trimming and J lost 3 bases; unmatched junction nucleotides: 11. CDR1 is MNHEY and CDR2 is SVGAGI in the germline V gene. CDR3 length: 15 amino acids. CDR3 amino acids: CASKEEDRGFYEQYF. The CDR3 nucleotides are TGTGCCAGCAAGGAAGAAGACAGGGGCTTCTACGAGCAGTACTTC.

The chain has TRBV4-2 and TRBJ2-7; D might be TRBD2 (6 bases). The CDR3 runs 15 residues. CDR1 LGHNA and CDR2 YNFKEQ come from the germline V gene. Trimming pared 0 bases from V and 1 base from J, leaving 10 bases between. CDR3 in amino acids: CASSQDGLLSYEQYF. The CDR3, as DNA: TGTGCCAGCAGCCAAGACGGACTATTATCCTACGAGCAGTACTTC.

The V gene is TRBV2, the J gene TRBJ2-7; 8 nucleotides line up with TRBD1. The germline V gene encodes CDR1 SNHLY and CDR2 FYNNEI. The ends lost 7 bases at V and 4 bases at J; junction bases unmatched: 9. This CDR3 is built from 14 residues. The CDR3 bases are TGTGCCAGCATGATAGACAGGGGTGGTTACGAGCAGTACTTC. Protein: CASMIDRGGYEQYF. Filled out from reference TRBV2 and TRBJ2-7, the complete variable domain reads EPEVTQTPSHQVTQMGQEVILRCVPISNHLYFYWYRQILGQKVEFLVSFYNNEISEKSEIFDDQFSVERPDGSNFTLKIRSTKLEDSAMYFCASMIDRGGYEQYFGPGTRLTVT.

This sequence joins TRBV10-3 and TRBJ2-5; 9 bases fit TRBD2. The V and J ends lost 8 bases and 0 bases, in that order; junction bases with no gene match: 4. Germline CDR1 reads ENHRY; CDR2 reads SYGVKD. The CDR3 extends over 14 amino acids. CDR3 in DNA: TGTGCCATCGCGACTAGCGGCAACCAAGAGACCCAGTACTTC. Translation gives CAIATSGNQETQYF.

This chain connects TRBV10-3 to TRBJ1-4, with a possible D match to TRBD1 (5 bases). Trimming pared 0 bases from V and 4 bases from J, leaving 9 bases between. Per the germline V gene, CDR1 is ENHRY and CDR2 is SYGVKD. The CDR3 extends over 15 amino acids. The CDR3 sequence is CAISESQGRNEKLFF. CDR3 in DNA: TGTGCCATCAGTGAGTCCCAGGGCCGTAATGAAAAACTGTTTTTT.

The CDR3, as DNA: TGTGCCAGCAGCCCAGACAGGGGTCCCTTCTACGAGCAGTACTTC. Translating gives CASSPDRGPFYEQYF. This chain links TRBV27 with TRBJ2-7, with 8 bases matching TRBD1. The CDR3 covers 15 residues. CDR1 and CDR2 (germline): MNHEY, SMNVEV (reference sequence). Trimming at V came to 6 bases and at J to 3 bases, leaving 10 bases not matched to a gene.